This T cell receptor beta chain comes out of a study of blood T cell repertoires in COVID-19. Study-wide background: Spain, Italy and the United States supplied samples that represented acute and convalescent COVID-19. PBMCs, B-cell-depleted T cells, or T cells were the source of the cDNA or gDNA that made up the material.

This CDR3 spans 16 amino acids. Germline CDR1 reads SGHVS; CDR2 reads FQNEAQ. Unmatched junction bases numbered 9, after V lost 5 bases and J lost 5 bases. As processed by the authors: Amplification of reference gene primers was used by the study to estimate nucleated cell counts. Profiling relied on immunoSEQ multiplex PCR, and the TCRdb table lists in-frame clones only, not all of them. V, J and clone size reflect that table, while D and trimming were determined from the DNA. Of almost 80,000 clones listed, approximately 90% are singletons. The sequence was collected from a woman of 80 years or more with acute or convalescent COVID-19. The sequencing input was peripheral blood. The chain couples TRBV7-8 to TRBJ2-1, with 10 bases aligning to TRBD2. The CDR3 reads CASSILAGELDNEQFF. The CDR3 DNA reads as TGTGCCAGCAGCATCCTAGCGGGAGAATTGGACAATGAGCAGTTCTTC.